This is a list of T cell receptor beta chains from one sample in a study of glioma-infiltrating T cells after dendritic cell vaccination. The repertoire was sequenced with immunoSEQ multiplex PCR; TCRdb's copy has only in-frame clones and lacks some. The sample contains around 89,000 clones, 65% to 90% of which appear only once. Here the sequenced sample was blood, taken before dendritic cell vaccination. All receptors derive from a human donor with glioblastoma. The CDR3 runs from the conserved cysteine through the conserved F or W. D genes are given only for firm matches. Expanded clones are given a class, and other clones once, few, many or no size at all.

d_gene,j_gene,v_gene,abundance,CDR3nt,CDR3aa
.,TRBJ1-2,TRBV7-2,.,TGTGCCAGCAGTTTCACAGGTGACTATGGCTACACCTTC,CASSFTGDYGYTF
TRBD2,TRBJ2-3,TRBV29-1,once,TGCAGCACCTCGACTAGCGGGAACACAGATACGCAGTATTTT,CSTSTSGNTDTQYF
.,TRBJ2-3,TRBV7-9,.,TGTGCCAGCAGCTCCCCGGCGGGGGATACGCAGTATTTT,CASSSPAGDTQYF
TRBD2,TRBJ2-3,TRBV6-4,medium-sized,TGTGCCAGCAGTCCGGATGTTGGGGGGGGCACAGATACGCAGTATTTT,CASSPDVGGGTDTQYF
.,TRBJ1-1,TRBV5-4,few,TGTGCCAGCAGCTTGGCGGAGCTTTTGAACACTGAAGCTTTCTTT,CASSLAELLNTEAFF
.,TRBJ1-1,TRBV14,once,TGTGCCAGCAGCCAAGCTCCCCAGGCTGAAGCTTTCTTT,CASSQAPQAEAFF
TRBD1,TRBJ2-7,TRBV14,.,TGTGCCAGCAGCAGATCCCCGGGACAGGGGTACCACGAGCAGTACTTC,CASSRSPGQGYHEQYF
.,TRBJ2-7,TRBV29-1,.,TGCAGCGTAGCCCTCGACAGCTACGAGCAGTACTTC,CSVALDSYEQYF
TRBD2,TRBJ2-7,TRBV7-3,medium-sized,TGTGCCAGCAGCCCCGGTGGGGGGGGAATCTACGAGCAGTACTTC,CASSPGGGGIYEQYF
.,TRBJ1-1,TRBV6-1,.,TGTGCCAGCAGTGAAGTCGGCGGGGCAGACACTGAAGCTTTCTTT,CASSEVGGADTEAFF
TRBD1,TRBJ1-2,TRBV6-6,.,TGTGCCAGCAGTTACCAACAGGGGATCTATGGCTACACCTTC,CASSYQQGIYGYTF